The 23 T cell receptor beta chains reported below all come from one sample, sequenced in a study of cytomegalovirus exposure and HLA in healthy donors. The PCR ran on 60 Vbeta and 13 Jbeta primers. Produced via immunoSEQ multiplex PCR; TCRdb's table is partial and in-frame only. Of 100,000 to 150,000 clones in the sample, roughly 76% were seen once. The sample taken for sequencing was PBMCs. All receptors come from a woman aged 45-65 years in good health and CMV-seronegative.

This rearrangement joins TRBV7-8 to TRBJ1-5, with D possibly TRBD1 on 5 matching bases. The length of the CDR3 is 15 residues. Germline V gene lookup returns CDR1 SGHVS and CDR2 FQNEAQ. The V end lost 4 bases, the J end lost 2 bases, and 12 bases lay between the germline ends. The CDR3 sequence: CASSSNSGGNQPQHF. The DNA of the CDR3 is TGTGCCAGCAGCTCAAACTCGGGGGGCAATCAGCCCCAGCATTTT.

To note about this clone: Relative to the germline gene, one junction end is altered; a read error may explain this. The genes are TRBV7-9 and TRBJ2-7, with 11 positions matching TRBD2. The CDR3 covers 18 residues. CDR1 is SEHNR and CDR2 is FQNEAQ in the germline V gene (reference sequence). CDR3 residues: CSSSATDPLAGDYYEQYF. DNA of the CDR3: TGTTCCAGCAGCGCAACCGACCCACTAGCGGGAGACTACTACGAGCAGTACTTC.

The rearrangement links TRBV28 to TRBJ1-2; D unclear. In germline, CDR1 is MDHEN, CDR2 SYDVKM. There are 13 residues in the CDR3. V lost 6 bases to trimming and J lost 2 bases, with 10 bases between them. The CDR3 sequence: CASRSVGNYGYTF. The CDR3 DNA reads TGTGCCAGCAGGTCAGTCGGGAACTATGGCTACACCTTC.

The chain combines TRBV19 with TRBJ1-2; 7 bases are shared with TRBD1. Germline-derived CDR1 and CDR2 are LNHDA and SQIVND (reference sequence). The junction had 16 bases not matched to a gene; V was cut back by 5 bases and J by 4 bases. This CDR3 region has 17 residues. CDR3 sequence reads: CASSLHQTGDSPYGYTF. The CDR3 region has the DNA TGTGCCAGTAGTCTTCACCAAACAGGGGACAGTCCCTATGGCTACACCTTC.

The chain joins TRBV7-7 to TRBJ2-1; no definite D call. Trimming removed 1 base from V and 6 bases from J, with 7 bases in between. This CDR3 is 13 amino acids long. Germline V gene lookup returns CDR1 SSHAT and CDR2 FNYEAQ (reference sequence). DNA for the CDR3: TGTGCCAGCAGCTTAGATGTCCTCAATGAGCAGTTCTTC. Its protein product is CASSLDVLNEQFF.

The rearrangement joins TRBV5-1 to TRBJ2-1, with 9 bases identical to TRBD1. V shed 6 bases, J shed 8 bases, and the junction held 12 bases outside the gene matches. The CDR3 is made up of 15 amino acids. The germline V gene encodes CDR1 SGHRS and CDR2 YFSETQ. The CDR3 reads CASNPGQGKLDEQFF. For the CDR3, the DNA is TGCGCCAGCAACCCGGGACAGGGAAAGTTGGATGAGCAGTTCTTC.

The chain employs TRBV19 and TRBJ1-1, with 9 bases matching TRBD1. J lost 5 bases, V lost 7 bases, and 8 bases had no gene match. The CDR3 loop spans 14 amino acids. Germline lookup yields CDR1 LNHDA and CDR2 SQIVND (reference sequence). Here the CDR3 reads CASIRTGAGTEAFF. The CDR3 region has the DNA TGTGCCAGTATCCGGACAGGGGCAGGGACTGAAGCTTTCTTT.

Note on this clone: The junction and the germline gene differ at one end; a read error may be behind it. The rearrangement joins TRBV29-1 to TRBJ2-7; possible D gene TRBD1, 6 bases. The CDR3 runs to 12 residues. Germline V gene sequence: CDR1 SQVTM, CDR2 ANQGSEA. The CDR3 DNA reads TGCAGCGTGGGGGCAGACTCCTGCGAGCAGTACTTC. Encoded protein: CSVGADSCEQYF.

This clone was counted once. V usage is TRBV27 and J usage is TRBJ1-5; the D is unclear. The germline gives CDR1 MNHEY, CDR2 SMNVEV (reference sequence). The germline V and J ends were trimmed by 2 bases and 4 bases, with 12 bases remaining between them. The CDR3 has 15 residues. DNA for the CDR3: TGTGCCAGCAGTTTAAGCGGGGTCGGGAATCAGCCCCAGCATTTT. It yields the protein CASSLSGVGNQPQHF.

J is TRBJ2-2 and V is TRBV5-4, with 7 bases matching TRBD1. This CDR3 spans 16 amino acids. With V trimmed by 2 bases and J by 4 bases, 8 bases remained unmatched. The V gene's germline CDR1 is SGHNT and CDR2 YYREEE (reference sequence). The CDR3 sequence: CASSLIMGQTTGELFF. The DNA of the CDR3 is TGTGCCAGCAGCTTAATTATGGGACAGACCACCGGGGAGCTGTTTTTT. The variable domain in full, with the rest retrieved from reference TRBV5-4 and TRBJ2-2, is ETGVTQSPTHLIKTRGQQVTLRCSSQSGHNTVSWYQQALGQGPQFIFQYYREEENGRGNFPPRFSGLQFPNYSSELNVNALELDDSALYLCASSLIMGQTTGELFFGEGSRLTVL.

The chain employs TRBV27 and TRBJ1-1; D is possibly TRBD1 (6 bases). The CDR3 runs 14 residues. V gave up 5 bases and J gave up 0 bases, with 10 bases separating them. Germline CDR1 MNHEY, CDR2 SMNVEV (reference sequence). This CDR3 is CASSMDRMNTEAFF. The CDR3 nucleotides are TGTGCCAGCAGTATGGACAGAATGAACACTGAAGCTTTCTTT.

The chain is built from TRBV6-6 and TRBJ2-1; TRBD2 is a possible D gene (5 bases). Per the germline V gene, CDR1 is MNHNY and CDR2 is SVGAGI (reference sequence). V was shortened by 2 bases and J by 3 bases, with 11 bases between the two germline ends. The CDR3 is made up of 15 amino acids. CDR3 residues: CASSYSGTNYNEQFF. As DNA, the CDR3 is TGTGCCAGCAGTTACAGCGGAACCAACTACAATGAGCAGTTCTTC.

The V and J genes are TRBV4-3 and TRBJ2-7; TRBD1 aligns across 7 bases. The CDR3 extends over 15 amino acids. CDR1 is LGHNA and CDR2 is YSLEER in the germline V gene. The J segment lost 3 bases and the V segment lost 2 bases, leaving 7 bases of the junction unmatched. DNA for the CDR3: TGCGCCAGCAGCCAAAGTCCAGGGGGTCACTACGAGCAGTACTTC. Protein: CASSQSPGGHYEQYF.

Only a few counts were recorded for this clone. The chain is built from TRBV19 and TRBJ2-7; TRBD2 agrees at 13 bases. The junction had 1 base not matched to a gene; V was cut back by 3 bases and J by 2 bases. Germline V gene lookup returns CDR1 LNHDA and CDR2 SQIVND (reference sequence). The CDR3 sequence is 15 residues long. DNA of the CDR3: TGTGCCAGTAGTATGGGACTAGCGGGAACCTACGAGCAGTACTTC. It codes for CASSMGLAGTYEQYF.

The V gene is TRBV7-9, the J gene TRBJ2-2; TRBD2 matches at 8 bases. Germline CDR1 reads SEHNR; CDR2 reads FQNEAQ (reference sequence). V shed 3 bases, J shed 2 bases, and the junction held 2 bases outside the gene matches. The CDR3 totals 15 residues. Here the CDR3 DNA reads TGTGCCAGCAGCTTTTTAGCGGGAAACACCGGGGAGCTGTTTTTT. Encoded protein: CASSFLAGNTGELFF.

This clone was seen once. The rearrangement links TRBV11-2 to TRBJ2-1, with D unresolved. CDR1 and CDR2 from the germline V gene are SGHAT and FQNNGV. This CDR3 is 14 amino acids long. V was clipped by 0 bases and J by 6 bases, with 9 bases between them. The CDR3 sequence is CASSLDRTGNEQFF. CDR3 nucleotide sequence: TGTGCCAGCAGCTTAGACCGCACGGGCAATGAGCAGTTCTTC.

The chain recombines TRBV7-9 with TRBJ1-1; D perhaps matches TRBD1 (5 bases). V gave up 1 base and J gave up 1 base, with 7 bases separating them. The CDR3 is 14 residues long. Looked up from germline, CDR1 is SEHNR and CDR2 is FQNEAQ (reference sequence). The CDR3: CASSLDRSNTEAFF. CDR3 DNA sequence: TGTGCCAGCAGCTTAGACAGGTCGAACACTGAAGCTTTCTTT.

The V call is TRBV30, the J call TRBJ1-1, with 7 bases matching TRBD1. The length of the CDR3 is 12 residues. Unmatched junction bases numbered 3, after V lost 4 bases and J lost 4 bases. CDR1 GTSNPN and CDR2 SVGIG come from the germline V gene (reference sequence). The CDR3 loop reads CAWTDRSTEAFF. The CDR3 region has the DNA TGTGCCTGGACGGACAGGAGCACTGAAGCTTTCTTT.

The chain has TRBV6-5 and TRBJ1-4; D is ambiguous. From germline, CDR1 is MNHEY and CDR2 SVGAGI. Trimming stripped 0 bases from V and 3 bases from J, with 8 bases between. This CDR3 contains 15 residues. The CDR3 coding sequence is TGTGCCAGCAGTTACTCTGAACAGTCTAATGAAAAACTGTTTTTT. Translating gives CASSYSEQSNEKLFF.

This chain joins TRBV5-6 and TRBJ2-1; 7 nucleotides match TRBD1. V lost 1 base and J lost 4; bases outside the gene matches: 5. Germline V gene data show CDR1 as SGHDT and CDR2 as YYEEEE. The CDR3 spans 15 residues. In nucleotides, the CDR3 is TGTGCCAGCAGCTTGTCACAGGGGACATACAATGAGCAGTTCTTC. It is translated as CASSLSQGTYNEQFF.

This clone was seen a few times. This chain connects TRBV5-1 to TRBJ2-7; TRBD2 agrees at 7 bases. The length of the CDR3 is 20 residues. V gave up 1 base and J gave up 0 bases; unmatched junction bases: 19. The germline V gene encodes CDR1 SGHRS and CDR2 YFSETQ. The CDR3 bases are TGCGCCAGCAGCTTGACCCCCGGGGGGTTGTGGTCCTCGGGCTCCTACGAGCAGTACTTC. Amino acid sequence: CASSLTPGGLWSSGSYEQYF.

The chain joins TRBV4-3 to TRBJ1-6; no clear D. V lost 0 bases and J 0 bases, leaving 9 bases between the germline ends. Germline CDR1 LGHNA, CDR2 YSLEER. The CDR3 covers 17 residues. CDR3 sequence reads: CASSQDRESSYNSPLHF. CDR3 nucleotides: TGCGCCAGCAGCCAAGACCGCGAGAGCTCCTATAATTCACCCCTCCACTTT.

This chain links TRBV11-2 with TRBJ1-5, with TRBD1 as a possible D gene (5 bases). The CDR3 extends over 13 amino acids. The V gene lost 2 bases and the J gene lost 6 bases, with 8 bases spanning the gap. Germline V CDR1 and CDR2: SGHAT, FQNNGV. Here the CDR3 reads CASSLSRAQPQHF. The CDR3, as DNA: TGTGCCAGCAGCTTAAGCAGGGCTCAGCCCCAGCATTTT. Variable domain in full (rest from reference TRBV11-2 and TRBJ1-5): EAGVAQSPRYKIIEKRQSVAFWCNPISGHATLYWYQQILGQGPKLLIQFQNNGVVDDSQLPKDRFSAERLKGVDSTLKIQPAKLEDSAVYLCASSLSRAQPQHFGDGTRLSIL.